This T cell receptor beta chain was profiled in a study of blood T cell repertoires in COVID-19 (dated by TCRdb to the early 2020s). Context from the whole study: Collaborator samples came from the United States, Italy and Spain and covered acute and convalescent phases of COVID-19. The repertoires were released in a freely available public database intended as a resource for research on the immune response to SARS-CoV-2. The sample metadata nearly always contained a de-identified subject ID, COVID-19 status, age in years and sex. The samples were drawn from the first 160 participants of the ongoing ImmuneRACE study and from over 950 subjects provided by 6 global collaborators. The material from the prospective study consisted of cDNA or gDNA derived from T cells, B-cell-depleted T cells, or PBMCs. Where available, HLA class I and class II types were obtained from metadata supplied by the sample provider rather than from assay-based typing. Subjects who had been exposed to COVID-19, were actively infected with it, or had recovered from it provided the deeply sampled blood TCRbeta repertoires that made up the dataset. What the authors observed across the whole study: Clinical and demographic metadata were provided uncurated, with the amount varying by source and participant.

Collaborating institutions collected whole blood in K2EDTA tubes following their own protocols. For TCRbeta analysis, collaborator samples were shipped as frozen whole blood, as isolated PBMCs, or as DNA extracted from either sample type. TCRbeta CDR3 regions were amplified from genomic DNA by means of the immunoSEQ Assay, a bias-controlled multiplex PCR. In the authors' own workflow: Within the assay, amplification of reference gene primers was used to estimate how many nucleated cells each sample contained. Sequence reads were collapsed and filtered to measure the absolute abundance of every unique TCRbeta CDR3 rearrangement. For each sample, productive Simpson clonality was calculated as the square root of Simpson's diversity index across productive rearrangements. Imported from immuneACCESS, the table was reduced by TCRdb to in-frame sequences with V and J called. These copies leave out some clones; in studies compared against another copy, an unresolved V gene accounts for under half, and the cause of the remainder is not known. The DNA was the basis for D and trimming; V, J and clone size are from that table. The sample yields tens of thousands of clones; 65% to 85% were counted once. Jointly, the top ten make up 2.5% of the sample.

Details on this clone: Its cognate antigen has yet to be identified. Base qualities are not recorded, but no much larger clone differs from it by a single base.

Sequencing was done on a sample of peripheral blood. The clonotype comes from a man older than 75 with active or convalescent COVID-19.

The DNA sequence is as follows: TGCGCCAGCAGCTTGGATACAGTGGGCTATGGCTACACCTTC. This yields the protein CASSLDTVGYGYTF. The V and J segments used are TRBV5-1 and TRBJ1-2; the D gene cannot be resolved reliably. V loses 0 bases, J loses 4 bases, and the germline ends lie 10 bases apart. The germline V gene sets CDR1 to SGHRS and CDR2 to YFSETQ. The cysteine opens and the phenylalanine closes a CDR3 of 14 amino acids. The DNA shown is the 42-base CDR3, in frame from base 1.